What follows is one T cell receptor beta chain and its context. Its antigen is currently unknown. The sample originates from a study of tumour-infiltrating T cells in Burkitt lymphoma. Turning to the study itself: This cohort included all epidemiological subtypes of Burkitt lymphoma. Overall and progression-free survival were predicted by productive clonality. Study-level findings and limits: Many Burkitt lymphoma patients shared several public clonotypes.

There are 15 residues in the CDR3. CDR1 MNHNS and CDR2 SASEGT come from the germline V gene. Trimming cost V 4 bases and J 6 bases, with 19 bases left between them. TCRdb keeps only in-frame clones here, not all; method: immunoSEQ multiplex PCR. This sample has thousands of clones; 13% to 15% occur once, and the top ten carry approximately 3.5%. Specimen: tumor tissue. The source of this sequence is a human donor with Burkitt lymphoma. V and J are TRBV6-1 and TRBJ2-7, with D perhaps matching TRBD1 (6 bases). CDR3 protein: CASSAPTVRGGEQYF. CDR3 nucleotide sequence: TGTGCCAGCAGTGCGCCCACGGTCAGGGGTGGCGAGCAGTACTTC.